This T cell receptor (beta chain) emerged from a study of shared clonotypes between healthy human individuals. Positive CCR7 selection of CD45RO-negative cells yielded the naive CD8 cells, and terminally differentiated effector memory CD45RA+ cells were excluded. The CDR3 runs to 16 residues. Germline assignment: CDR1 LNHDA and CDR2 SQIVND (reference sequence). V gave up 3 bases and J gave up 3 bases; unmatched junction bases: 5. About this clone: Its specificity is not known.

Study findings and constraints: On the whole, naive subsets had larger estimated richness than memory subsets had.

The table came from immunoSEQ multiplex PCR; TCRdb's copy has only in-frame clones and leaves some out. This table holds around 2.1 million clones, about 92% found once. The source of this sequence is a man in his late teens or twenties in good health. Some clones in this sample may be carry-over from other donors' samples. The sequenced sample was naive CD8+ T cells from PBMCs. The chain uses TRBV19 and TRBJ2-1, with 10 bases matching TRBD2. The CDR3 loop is CASSMSTSGDYNEQFF. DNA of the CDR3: TGTGCCAGTAGTATGTCCACTAGCGGGGACTACAATGAGCAGTTCTTC.